What follows are 17 T cell receptor beta chains derived from one specimen sequenced in a study of cytomegalovirus exposure and HLA in healthy donors. Some clones are missing from TCRdb's copy, which holds only in-frame ones; the method was immunoSEQ multiplex PCR. The sample lists about 180,000 clones, 85% occurring once. Sequencing was carried out using PBMCs. The receptors were gathered from a man aged 18 to 29 in good health and CMV-seropositive.

J is TRBJ2-7 and V is TRBV7-9; TRBD2 might be the D (5 bases). The length of the CDR3 is 14 residues. Germline-derived CDR1 and CDR2 are SEHNR and FQNEAQ (reference sequence). Trimming took 5 bases from V and 4 from J, leaving 15 bases between them. DNA for the CDR3: TGTGCCAGCAGCCGGGATGTCATGAAGTACGAGCAGTACTTC. It codes for CASSRDVMKYEQYF.

This chain connects TRBV11-2 to TRBJ2-1; TRBD2 aligns across 8 bases. Germline CDR1 and CDR2: SGHAT and FQNNGV. This CDR3 spans 16 amino acids. Losses at the gene ends were 3 bases for V and 1 base for J; bases not matched to a gene: 5. The CDR3 DNA is TGTGCCAGCAGCTTGGGGAGCGGGGGTTCCTACAATGAGCAGTTCTTC. Its translation: CASSLGSGGSYNEQFF.

V is TRBV6-5 and J is TRBJ2-7; tentatively, D is TRBD2 (6 bases). Per the germline V gene, CDR1 is MNHEY and CDR2 is SVGAGI. This CDR3 spans 15 amino acids. The V and J ends lost 0 bases and 6 bases respectively, with 15 bases between them. CDR3 sequence: CASSYSAVTGGEQYF. The CDR3 coding sequence is TGTGCCAGCAGTTACTCGGCCGTTACCGGGGGCGAGCAGTACTTC.

The rearrangement links TRBV30 to TRBJ1-4; D gene unclear. The germline V gene encodes CDR1 GTSNPN and CDR2 SVGIG (reference sequence). This CDR3 contains 12 residues. Between the trimmed V and J ends, which lost 2 bases and 5 bases, there was a span of 6 bases. CDR3 amino acids: CAWSLRNEKLFF. The DNA of the CDR3 is TGTGCCTGGAGTTTACGGAATGAAAAACTGTTTTTT.

The chain joins TRBV27 to TRBJ1-3; 10 bases map to TRBD1. The trim removed 6 bases at V and 4 bases at J, leaving 3 bases unmatched. CDR3 length: 14 amino acids. Looked up from germline, CDR1 is MNHEY and CDR2 is SMNVEV (reference sequence). The DNA of the CDR3 is TGTGCCAGCAGGTCGACAGGGGGCGGAAACACCATATATTTT. This codes for CASRSTGGGNTIYF.

V usage is TRBV18 and J usage is TRBJ2-1; 10 bases map to TRBD2. Germline V CDR1 and CDR2: KGHSH, LQKENI. This CDR3 comprises 18 residues. Trimming cost V 3 bases and J 3 bases; bases outside gene matches: 11. DNA of the CDR3: TGTGCCAGCTCACCCGGCTCAACGGGACTAGCGATCTACAATGAGCAGTTCTTC. It translates to CASSPGSTGLAIYNEQFF.

The chain joins TRBV5-4 to TRBJ2-2; D not certain. Germline values: CDR1 SGHNT, CDR2 YYREEE (reference sequence). This CDR3 is built from 13 residues. V lost 3 bases to trimming and J lost 6 bases, with 9 bases between them. CDR3 sequence (DNA): TGTGCCAGCAGCTCTGACCGGGCCGGGGAGCTGTTTTTT. This codes for CASSSDRAGELFF.

This clone was detected once. The V call is TRBV6-6, the J call TRBJ1-1, with no clear D. The CDR3 spans 13 residues. Per the germline V gene, CDR1 is MNHNY and CDR2 is SVGAGI (reference sequence). V was cut by 8 bases and J by 4 bases, with 14 bases left in between. CDR3 nucleotides: TGTGCCAGCCGGGAAGGGATTTTCACTGAAGCTTTCTTT. Protein: CASREGIFTEAFF.

J is TRBJ2-7 and V is TRBV11-2, with a tentative D call TRBD2 (5 bases). The germline gives CDR1 SGHAT, CDR2 FQNNGV. V was trimmed by 1 base and J by 2 bases, leaving 9 bases between them. This CDR3 has 14 residues. CDR3 sequence reads: CASSLGHGAYEQYF. The CDR3 DNA reads as TGTGCCAGCAGCTTAGGCCACGGGGCCTACGAGCAGTACTTC.

This rearrangement joins TRBV2 to TRBJ1-6, with 7 bases that match TRBD1. CDR3 length: 16 residues. Germline V gives CDR1 SNHLY, CDR2 FYNNEI. With 2 bases clipped from V and 7 bases from J, the junction kept 8 bases outside the gene matches. The CDR3 coding sequence is TGTGCCAGCAGTGAAAATAGCGACAGGGTCAATTCACCCCTCCACTTT. It is translated as CASSENSDRVNSPLHF.

The CDR3 spells CASSLGGGGDTQYF. In DNA form, the CDR3 reads TGTGCCAGCAGCTTAGGGGGCGGGGGAGATACGCAGTATTTT. The rearrangement joins TRBV11-3 to TRBJ2-3, with 7 bases identical to TRBD2. This CDR3 is 14 amino acids long. Losses at the gene ends were 1 base for V and 5 bases for J; bases not matched to a gene: 3. CDR1 and CDR2 from the germline V gene are SGHNT and YENEEA.

The chain uses TRBV11-2 and TRBJ2-3; 10 bases are a match to TRBD2. This CDR3 comprises 16 residues. Trimming removed 5 bases from V and 1 base from J; junction bases left unmatched: 6. Germline V CDR1 and CDR2: SGHAT, FQNNGV. The CDR3 protein is CASSRTLAGGTDTQYF. In DNA, the CDR3 is TGTGCCAGCAGCCGTACTCTAGCGGGAGGCACAGATACGCAGTATTTT.

The chain joins TRBV27 to TRBJ1-2; D ambiguous. This CDR3 has 13 amino acids. The V end lost 5 bases, the J end lost 7 bases, and 14 bases lay between the germline ends. Per the germline V gene, CDR1 is MNHEY and CDR2 is SMNVEV (reference sequence). The CDR3 spells CASSPTAVPGYTF. CDR3 bases: TGTGCCAGCAGTCCCACTGCGGTGCCTGGCTACACCTTC.

The gene calls are TRBV4-1 and TRBJ1-2; 12 nucleotides match TRBD1. The CDR3 runs to 19 residues. V trimming: 1 base; J trimming: 4 bases; junction bases outside the gene matches: 13. Germline V gene lookup returns CDR1 MGHRA and CDR2 YSYEKL. The DNA of the CDR3 is TGCGCCAGCAGCCAAGTGATTCTCCGGGACAGGGGGCCCCCCTATGGCTACACCTTC. Its translation: CASSQVILRDRGPPYGYTF.

The rearrangement uses TRBV18 and TRBJ1-3, with D uncertain. The CDR3 runs 16 residues. From germline, CDR1 is KGHSH and CDR2 LQKENI. With 2 bases removed from V and 7 bases from J, the gap between germline ends came to 18 bases. DNA for the CDR3: TGTGCCAGCTCACCAACGGACGTGGCTGGAGGGAACACCATATATTTT. Protein sequence: CASSPTDVAGGNTIYF.

This chain connects TRBV27 to TRBJ2-1, with 7 bases matching TRBD2. V shed 7 bases and J 4 bases; nucleotides not matched to a gene: 13. The CDR3 is 16 residues long. Germline values: CDR1 MNHEY, CDR2 SMNVEV (reference sequence). CDR3 sequence (DNA): TGTGCCAGCAATCCTCGGGGGGTGGAGGGATACAATGAGCAGTTCTTC. Its translation is CASNPRGVEGYNEQFF.

This chain links TRBV28 with TRBJ1-1; D gene ambiguous. The CDR3 contains 12 residues. V lost 2 bases and J lost 3, with 4 bases in between. Germline loops: CDR1 MDHEN, CDR2 SYDVKM. The CDR3 DNA reads TGTGCCAGCAGTTTAGTAGACACTGAAGCTTTCTTT. It yields the protein CASSLVDTEAFF.